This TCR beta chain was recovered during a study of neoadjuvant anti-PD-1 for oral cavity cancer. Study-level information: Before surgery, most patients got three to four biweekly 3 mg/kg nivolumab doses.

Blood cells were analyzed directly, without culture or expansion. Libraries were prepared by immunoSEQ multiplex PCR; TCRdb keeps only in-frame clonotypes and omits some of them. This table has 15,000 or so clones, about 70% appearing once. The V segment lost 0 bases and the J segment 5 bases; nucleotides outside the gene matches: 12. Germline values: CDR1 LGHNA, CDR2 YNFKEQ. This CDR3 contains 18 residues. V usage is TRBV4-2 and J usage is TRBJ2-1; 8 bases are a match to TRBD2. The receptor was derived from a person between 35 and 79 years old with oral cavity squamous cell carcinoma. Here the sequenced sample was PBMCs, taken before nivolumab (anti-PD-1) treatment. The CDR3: CASSQDRGGRGTDNEQFF. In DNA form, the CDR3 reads TGTGCCAGCAGCCAAGATCGGGGGGGCAGGGGAACCGACAATGAGCAGTTCTTC.